This is a list of T cell receptor beta chains from one sample in a study of spatial heterogeneity in lung cancer. TCRdb called the 5' RACE reads again in MiXCR, with one record for every CDR3 protein. The sample lists roughly 120,000 distinct CDR3 sequences, more than 9% occurring once. The material was PBMCs, obtained at follow-up. These receptors were collected from a male donor with early-stage non-small cell lung cancer. The CDR3 runs from the conserved cysteine through the conserved F or W. Each record gives: clone size, D gene, J gene, V gene, CDR3 DNA, CDR3 protein. D genes are given only for firm matches. Size is omitted from some rows. Given values are once, few, many or a class for expanded clones.

>NA|NA|TRBJ2-1|TRBV5-1
TGCGCCAGCAGCTTGGGCGGGGTCTGGACTGAGCAGTTCTTC
CASSLGGVWTEQFF
>NA|NA|TRBJ2-7|TRBV9
TGTGCCAGCAGCGTAGCTTGGGGTTACTCCTACGAGCAGTACTTC
CASSVAWGYSYEQYF
>few|NA|TRBJ2-7|TRBV20-1
TGCAGTGCTTACGGGGGCTACGAGCAGTACTTC
CSAYGGYEQYF
>NA|NA|TRBJ1-1|TRBV7-3
TGTGCCAGCAGCTTAACACGGGAGAACACTGAAGCTTTCTTT
CASSLTRENTEAFF
>many|TRBD1|TRBJ1-1|TRBV10-3
TGTGCCATCAGTGTGGGACAGTCGAACACTGAAGCTTTCTTT
CAISVGQSNTEAFF
>NA|TRBD2|TRBJ2-1|TRBV24-1
TGTGCCACCAGTGATCCCGAAATAACTAGCGGGGCTTACAATGAGCAGTTCTTC
CATSDPEITSGAYNEQFF
>once|TRBD2|TRBJ2-5|TRBV6-6
TGTGCCAGCAGCCGGGGGAATAGCGGGGGACAAGAGACCCAGTACTTC
CASSRGNSGGQETQYF
>NA|NA|TRBJ2-1|TRBV28
TGTGCCAGCAGTTTTAGCAGGCGGGGAGCTGAGCAGTTCTTC
CASSFSRRGAEQFF
>NA|TRBD2|TRBJ2-5|TRBV14
TGTGCCAGCAGCTTCCGACTAGCCGGAGAGACCCAGTACTTC
CASSFRLAGETQYF
>many|NA|TRBJ2-1|TRBV28
TGTGCCAGCAGTTTATTGTGGCGGGGCAATGAGCAGTTCTTC
CASSLLWRGNEQFF
>NA|NA|TRBJ2-3|TRBV9
TGTGCCAGCAGCGTAAGTGCCACAGATACGCAGTATTTT
CASSVSATDTQYF
>NA|NA|TRBJ1-6|TRBV18
TGTGCCAGCTCACCTGAACAGGGCCATAATTCACCCCTCCACTTT
CASSPEQGHNSPLHF
>few|TRBD1|TRBJ2-2|TRBV5-4
TGTGCCAGCAGCCTACAGGGGGCGCGGACCGGGGAGCTGTTTTTT
CASSLQGARTGELFF
>few|TRBD2|TRBJ2-1|TRBV12-3/TRBV12-4
TGTGCCAGCAGTGCTAGCGGGGGGGACAATGAGCAGTTCTTC
CASSASGGDNEQFF
>few|NA|TRBJ2-1|TRBV29-1
TGCACCGTAGCCAGGTCGGGGAACCGCAATGAGCAGTTCTTC
CTVARSGNRNEQFF
>many|TRBD2|TRBJ2-1|TRBV6-5
TGTGCCAGCAGTTACTCCCGGGGACTAGCGGGGGAGTACAATGAGCAGTTCTTC
CASSYSRGLAGEYNEQFF
>many|TRBD2|TRBJ2-7|TRBV20-1
TGCAGTGCTAGAGTAGCGGGGAACTTTGACGAGCAGTACTTC
CSARVAGNFDEQYF
>few|NA|TRBJ2-3|TRBV5-1
TGCGCCAGCAGGGAAGCGGTGGCAGATACGCAGTATTTT
CASREAVADTQYF
>NA|NA|TRBJ2-2|TRBV15
TGTGCCACCAGCAGAGATCGCAACTTCCTCACCGGGGAGCTGTTTTTT
CATSRDRNFLTGELFF
>few|NA|TRBJ2-3|TRBV10-3
TGTGCCATCAGACAACAGCGAATTACAGATACGCAGTATTTT
CAIRQQRITDTQYF
>many|NA|TRBJ2-5|TRBV5-1
TGTGCCAGCAGCTCGGGACGGAACCAAGAGACCCAGTACTTC
CASSSGRNQETQYF
>NA|NA|TRBJ2-7|TRBV20-1
TGCAGTGCTAGAGATCCCCGGGGCGGGCTCGGCTACGAGCAGTACTTC
CSARDPRGGLGYEQYF
>NA|NA|TRBJ2-3|TRBV19
TGTGCCAGCGCTGGCCCCTCAGCTAGCACAGATACGCAGTATTTT
CASAGPSASTDTQYF
>NA|NA|TRBJ2-1|TRBV27
TGTGCCAGCAGTTTAACAGGCTCGCGCATCTACAATGAGCAGTTCTTC
CASSLTGSRIYNEQFF
>many|NA|TRBJ2-7|TRBV9
TGTGCCAGCAGCGCCGCTTTACAAGAGGGGGAGCAGTACTTC
CASSAALQEGEQYF
>many|NA|TRBJ1-2|TRBV5-6
TGTGCCAGCAGCTTGGACATCTATGGCTACACCTTC
CASSLDIYGYTF
>many|NA|TRBJ1-2|TRBV28
TGTGCCAGCAGTAACAACTATGGCTACACCTTC
CASSNNYGYTF
>NA|NA|TRBJ2-7|TRBV5-1
TGCGCCAGCAGCTTGGCTCTGGGGGGAGCCTACGAGCAGTACTTC
CASSLALGGAYEQYF